The next 11 T cell receptor beta chains were all read from a single sample in a study of T cell responses to AZD1222 COVID-19 vaccine. Libraries were prepared by immunoSEQ multiplex PCR; TCRdb keeps only in-frame clonotypes and omits some of them. The sample has about 140,000 clones; just under 95% are singletons. Sequenced material: peripheral blood, taken on day 0 of AZD1222 vaccination. The receptors originated from an adult in good health.

In this sample, this clone turned up once. The chain joins TRBV3-1 (or the pseudogene TRBV3-2) to TRBJ2-2, with TRBD2 matching 11 bases. This CDR3 contains 17 residues. Germline V lookup: CDR1 LGHDT, CDR2 YNNKEL (reference sequence). Germline trimming cut 4 bases from V and 5 bases from J; bases unmatched to any gene: 9. The CDR3 reads CASSPRLAGWDTGELFF. In DNA, the CDR3 is TGTGCCAGCAGCCCAAGACTAGCGGGGTGGGATACCGGGGAGCTGTTTTTT.

The rearrangement uses TRBV6-5 and TRBJ2-5, with D perhaps matching TRBD2 (6 bases). In germline, CDR1 is MNHEY, CDR2 SVGAGI. Trimming removed 4 bases from V and 4 bases from J, with 16 bases in between. This CDR3 spans 15 amino acids. CDR3 nucleotides: TGTGCCAGCAGTTTCATAGCGGAAACAGGAGAGACCCAGTACTTC. It codes for CASSFIAETGETQYF.

This clone came up once. The chain uses TRBV7-2 and TRBJ1-6, with D perhaps TRBD1 (5 bases). Germline CDR1 is SGHTA and CDR2 is FQGNSA. The CDR3 contains 13 residues. V lost 2 bases to trimming and J lost 10 bases, with 9 bases between them. CDR3 amino acids: CASSLSGGSPLHF. CDR3 bases: TGTGCCAGCAGCTTATCTGGGGGGTCACCCCTCCACTTT.

The chain joins TRBV5-1 to TRBJ1-6; TRBD1 is a possible D gene (6 bases). The CDR3 is 18 residues long. V lost 0 bases and J lost 0, with 13 bases in between. In germline, CDR1 is SGHRS, CDR2 YFSETQ. CDR3 protein: CASSLEITGSSYNSPLHF. CDR3 nucleotide sequence: TGCGCCAGCAGCTTGGAAATCACAGGGAGCTCCTATAATTCACCCCTCCACTTT.

J is TRBJ1-2 and V is TRBV7-9; D possibly corresponds to TRBD1 (5 bases). This CDR3 spans 15 amino acids. V was shortened by 3 bases and J by 7 bases, with 18 bases between the two germline ends. Looked up from germline, CDR1 is SEHNR and CDR2 is FQNEAQ (reference sequence). CDR3 loop: CASSLLGAGSGGYTF. As DNA, the CDR3 is TGTGCCAGCAGCTTGCTCGGGGCGGGAAGTGGTGGCTACACCTTC.

V gene TRBV5-1 combines with J gene TRBJ2-2; D call uncertain. The ends were cut back, 2 bases at V and 4 bases at J, with 3 bases in the middle. The CDR3 runs to 12 residues. Germline V gene lookup returns CDR1 SGHRS and CDR2 YFSETQ. The CDR3 region is CASSFSTGELFF. DNA of the CDR3: TGCGCCAGCAGCTTCAGCACCGGGGAGCTGTTTTTT. Complete variable domain (other parts from reference TRBV5-1 and TRBJ2-2): KAGVTQTPRYLIKTRGQQVTLSCSPISGHRSVSWYQQTPGQGLQFLFEYFSETQRNKGNFPGRFSGRQFSNSRSEMNVSTLELGDSALYLCASSFSTGELFFGEGSRLTVL.

The rearrangement links TRBV7-9 to TRBJ2-7, with 7 nucleotides matching TRBD1. V lost 5 bases to trimming and J lost 3 bases; unmatched junction nucleotides: 7. CDR3 length: 14 residues. CDR1 is SEHNR, CDR2 FQNEAQ, per germline (reference sequence). The CDR3 protein is CASSPYDRDYEQYF. CDR3 coding DNA: TGTGCCAGCAGCCCTTACGACAGGGACTACGAGCAGTACTTC.

The V gene is TRBV7-8, the J gene TRBJ1-1, with no clear D. The CDR3 has 12 amino acids. From germline, CDR1 is SGHVS and CDR2 FQNEAQ. Deletions cut 1 base from V and 0 bases from J, with 0 bases between. This CDR3 reads CASSLVNTEAFF. In DNA, the CDR3 is TGTGCCAGCAGCTTAGTGAACACTGAAGCTTTCTTT.

This chain joins TRBV27 and TRBJ1-3; TRBD1 aligns across 7 bases. Trimming removed 7 bases from V and 5 bases from J; junction bases left unmatched: 5. The CDR3 contains 13 residues. Germline values: CDR1 MNHEY, CDR2 SMNVEV (reference sequence). CDR3 nucleotide sequence: TGTGCCAGCAAACAGGGGCATAGAAACACCATATATTTT. Encoded protein: CASKQGHRNTIYF.

The V call is TRBV19, the J call TRBJ1-1, with 7 bases aligning to TRBD1. V shed 4 bases, J shed 2 bases, and the junction held 7 bases outside the gene matches. The CDR3 sequence is 15 residues long. Germline lookup yields CDR1 LNHDA and CDR2 SQIVND (reference sequence). The DNA for the CDR3 is TGTGCCAGTAGTACCCCGACAGGGCTTAACACTGAAGCTTTCTTT. Encoded protein: CASSTPTGLNTEAFF.

This clone was observed a handful of times. The V gene is TRBV5-6, the J gene TRBJ2-7, with D possibly matching TRBD1 (7 bases). The CDR3 is made up of 19 amino acids. V was clipped by 0 bases and J by 6 bases, with 28 bases between them. Germline assignment: CDR1 SGHDT and CDR2 YYEEEE. The CDR3 spells CASSLVGGAKGARRSEQYF. The CDR3 DNA reads as TGTGCCAGCAGCTTGGTCGGGGGCGCTAAGGGGGCGAGGCGGTCCGAGCAGTACTTC.